Included here is one TCR beta chain sequence, with context. Germline V lookup: CDR1 SGHAT, CDR2 FQNNGV. CDR3 length: 14 residues. After removal of 5 bases from V and 5 bases from J, the junction contained 7 bases not matched to a gene. These data come from a study of blood T cell repertoires in COVID-19. About the study: PBMCs, B-cell-depleted T cells, or T cells provided the cDNA or gDNA that made up the material.

Some clones are missing from TCRdb's copy, which holds only in-frame ones; the method was immunoSEQ multiplex PCR. Among approximately 150,000 clones listed, 80% to 90% were seen once. While infection was still active, Seattle patients were enrolled and then followed longitudinally. This receptor was identified in an elderly woman with COVID-19, enrolled during active disease. The specimen was peripheral blood. V is TRBV11-2 and J is TRBJ2-5, with TRBD2 matching 8 bases. CDR3 protein: CASSPGLARETQYF. The CDR3 coding sequence is TGTGCCAGCAGCCCAGGACTAGCTCGCGAGACCCAGTACTTC.